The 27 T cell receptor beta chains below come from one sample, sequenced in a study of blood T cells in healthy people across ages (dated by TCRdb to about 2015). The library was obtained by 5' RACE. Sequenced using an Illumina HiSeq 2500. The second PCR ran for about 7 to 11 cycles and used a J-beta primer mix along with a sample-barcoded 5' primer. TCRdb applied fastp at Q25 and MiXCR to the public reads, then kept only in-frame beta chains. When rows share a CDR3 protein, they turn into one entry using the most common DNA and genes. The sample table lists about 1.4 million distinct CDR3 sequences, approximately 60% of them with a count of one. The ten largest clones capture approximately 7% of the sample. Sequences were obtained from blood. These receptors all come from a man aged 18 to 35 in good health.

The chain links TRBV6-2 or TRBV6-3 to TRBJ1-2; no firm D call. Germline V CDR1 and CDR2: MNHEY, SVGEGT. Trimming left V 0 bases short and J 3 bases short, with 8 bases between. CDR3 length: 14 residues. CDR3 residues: CASSYSSSHYGYTF. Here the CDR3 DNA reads TGTGCCAGCAGTTACTCGAGTTCGCACTATGGCTACACCTTC.

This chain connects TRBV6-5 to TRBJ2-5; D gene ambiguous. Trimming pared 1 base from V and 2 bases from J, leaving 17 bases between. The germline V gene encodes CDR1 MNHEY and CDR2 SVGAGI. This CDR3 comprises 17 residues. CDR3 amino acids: CASSYFDIAMGQETQYF. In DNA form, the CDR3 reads TGTGCCAGCAGTTACTTCGACATAGCCATGGGACAAGAGACCCAGTACTTC.

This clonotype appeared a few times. For the CDR3, the DNA is TGCAGCGTCCGAGAAGGTGGCTACGAGCAGTACTTC. This sequence encodes CSVREGGYEQYF. V and J are TRBV29-1 and TRBJ2-7, with D unresolved. Germline CDR1 is SQVTM and CDR2 is ANQGSEA. Deletions cut 6 bases from V and 3 bases from J, with 12 bases between. The CDR3 runs 12 residues.

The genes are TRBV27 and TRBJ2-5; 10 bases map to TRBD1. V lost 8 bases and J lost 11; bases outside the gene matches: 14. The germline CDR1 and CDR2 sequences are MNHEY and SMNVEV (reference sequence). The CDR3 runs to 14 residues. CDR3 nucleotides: TGTGCCAGCCGGACAGGGGGGGCTTACAATGAGCAGTACTTC. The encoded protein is CASRTGGAYNEQYF.

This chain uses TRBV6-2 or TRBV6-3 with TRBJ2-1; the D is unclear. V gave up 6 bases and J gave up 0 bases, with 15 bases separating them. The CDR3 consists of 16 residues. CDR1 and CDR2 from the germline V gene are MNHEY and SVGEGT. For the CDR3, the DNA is TGTGCCAGCAGGGCTGGAAGGGCGAGCTCCTACAATGAGCAGTTCTTC. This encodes CASRAGRASSYNEQFF.

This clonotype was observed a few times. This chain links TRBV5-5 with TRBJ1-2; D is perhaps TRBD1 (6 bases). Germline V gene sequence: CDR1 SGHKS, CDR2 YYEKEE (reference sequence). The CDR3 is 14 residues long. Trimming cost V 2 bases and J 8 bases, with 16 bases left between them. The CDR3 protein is CASSFGQTGGGYTF. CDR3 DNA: TGTGCCAGCAGCTTTGGACAGACCGGGGGGGGCTACACCTTC.

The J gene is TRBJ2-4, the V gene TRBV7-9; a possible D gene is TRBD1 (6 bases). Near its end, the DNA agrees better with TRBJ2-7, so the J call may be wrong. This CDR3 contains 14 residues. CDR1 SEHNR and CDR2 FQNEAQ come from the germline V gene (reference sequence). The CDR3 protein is CASSPRDTLYEQYF. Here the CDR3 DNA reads TGTGCCAGCAGCCCCAGGGACACGCTCTACGAGCAGTACTTC.

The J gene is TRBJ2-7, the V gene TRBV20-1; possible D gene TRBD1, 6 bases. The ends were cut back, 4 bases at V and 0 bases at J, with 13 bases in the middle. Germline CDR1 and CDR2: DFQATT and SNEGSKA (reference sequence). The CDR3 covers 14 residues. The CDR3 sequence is CSANRVPNSYEQYF. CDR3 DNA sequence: TGCAGTGCTAACAGGGTACCCAACTCCTACGAGCAGTACTTC.

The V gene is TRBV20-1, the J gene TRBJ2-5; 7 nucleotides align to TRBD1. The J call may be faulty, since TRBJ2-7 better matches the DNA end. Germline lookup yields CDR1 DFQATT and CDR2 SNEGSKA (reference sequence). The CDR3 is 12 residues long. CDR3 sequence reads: CSARQGSAEQYF. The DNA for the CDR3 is TGCAGTGCAAGACAGGGCTCGGCCGAGCAGTACTTC.

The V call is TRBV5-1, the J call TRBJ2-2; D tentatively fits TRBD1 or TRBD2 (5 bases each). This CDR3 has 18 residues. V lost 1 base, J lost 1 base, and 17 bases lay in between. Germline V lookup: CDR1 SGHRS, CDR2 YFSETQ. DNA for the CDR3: TGCGCCAGCAGCTTGTTCCCGTCGGTGAGGGGGAACACCGGGGAGCTGTTTTTT. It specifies CASSLFPSVRGNTGELFF.

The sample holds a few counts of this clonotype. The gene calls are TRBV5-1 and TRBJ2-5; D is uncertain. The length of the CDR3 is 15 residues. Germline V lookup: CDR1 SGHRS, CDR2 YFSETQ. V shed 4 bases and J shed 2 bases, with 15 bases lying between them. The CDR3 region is CASSPSLEPQETQYF. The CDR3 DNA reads TGCGCCAGCAGCCCTTCCCTCGAGCCGCAAGAGACCCAGTACTTC.

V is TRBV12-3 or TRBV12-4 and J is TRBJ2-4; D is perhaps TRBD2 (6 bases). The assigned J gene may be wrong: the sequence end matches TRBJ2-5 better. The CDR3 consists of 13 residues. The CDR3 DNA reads TGTGCCAGCAGTGGTAGCGGCCCAGAGACCCAGTACTTC. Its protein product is CASSGSGPETQYF.

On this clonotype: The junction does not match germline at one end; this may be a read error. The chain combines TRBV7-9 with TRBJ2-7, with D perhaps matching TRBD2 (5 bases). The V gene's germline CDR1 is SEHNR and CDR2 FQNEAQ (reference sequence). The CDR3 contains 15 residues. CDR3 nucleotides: TGTGCCAGCAGTTTAGACTACACGGAATCCTACGAGCAGTACTTC. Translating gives CASSLDYTESYEQYF.

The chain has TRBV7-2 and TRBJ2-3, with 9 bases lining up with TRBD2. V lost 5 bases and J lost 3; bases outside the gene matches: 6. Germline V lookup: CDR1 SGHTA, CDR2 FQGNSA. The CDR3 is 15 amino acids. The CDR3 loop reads CASSPPAGGTDTQYF. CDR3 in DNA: TGTGCCAGCAGCCCGCCAGCGGGAGGTACAGATACGCAGTATTTT.

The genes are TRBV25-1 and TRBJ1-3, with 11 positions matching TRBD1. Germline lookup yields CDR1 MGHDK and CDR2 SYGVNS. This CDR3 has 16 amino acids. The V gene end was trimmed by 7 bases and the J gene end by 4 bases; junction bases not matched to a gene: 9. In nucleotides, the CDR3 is TGTGCCAGCACATTAGGACAGGGGGCGTACGGAAACACCATATATTTT. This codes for CASTLGQGAYGNTIYF.

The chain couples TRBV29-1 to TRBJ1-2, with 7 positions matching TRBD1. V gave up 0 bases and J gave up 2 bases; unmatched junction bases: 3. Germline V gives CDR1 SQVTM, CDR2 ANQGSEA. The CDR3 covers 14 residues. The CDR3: CSVEEGTDNYGYTF. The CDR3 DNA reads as TGCAGCGTTGAAGAGGGGACAGACAACTATGGCTACACCTTC.

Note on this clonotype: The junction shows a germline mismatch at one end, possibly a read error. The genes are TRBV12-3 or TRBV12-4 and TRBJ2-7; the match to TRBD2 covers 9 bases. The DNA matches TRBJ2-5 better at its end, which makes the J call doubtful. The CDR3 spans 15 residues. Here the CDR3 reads CVSSLSGRGRETQYF. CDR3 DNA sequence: TGTGTCAGCAGCCTTAGCGGGAGAGGAAGAGAGACCCAGTACTTC.

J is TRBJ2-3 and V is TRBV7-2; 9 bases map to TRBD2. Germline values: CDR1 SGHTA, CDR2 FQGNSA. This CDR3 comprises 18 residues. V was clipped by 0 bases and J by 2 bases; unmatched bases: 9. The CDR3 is CASSLARVGGGVTDTQYF. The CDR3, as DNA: TGTGCCAGCAGCTTAGCGCGGGTCGGCGGGGGGGTCACAGATACGCAGTATTTT.

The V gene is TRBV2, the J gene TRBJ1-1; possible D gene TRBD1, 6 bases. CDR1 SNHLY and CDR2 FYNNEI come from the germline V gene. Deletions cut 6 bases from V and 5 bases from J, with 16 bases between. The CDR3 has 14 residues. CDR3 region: CASREGGRRTEAFF. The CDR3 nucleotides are TGTGCCAGCAGGGAGGGGGGAAGGAGGACTGAAGCTTTCTTT.

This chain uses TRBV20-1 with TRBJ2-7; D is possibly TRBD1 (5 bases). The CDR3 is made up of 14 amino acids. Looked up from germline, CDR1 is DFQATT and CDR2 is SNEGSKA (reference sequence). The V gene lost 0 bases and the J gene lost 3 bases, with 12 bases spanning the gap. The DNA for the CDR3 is TGCAGTGCTAGAGATAGGGGCACCCTCTACGAGCAGTACTTC. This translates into CSARDRGTLYEQYF.

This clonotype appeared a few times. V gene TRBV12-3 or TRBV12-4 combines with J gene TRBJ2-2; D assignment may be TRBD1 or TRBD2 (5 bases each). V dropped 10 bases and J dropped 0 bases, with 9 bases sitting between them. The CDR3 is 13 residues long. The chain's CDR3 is CAKTGPNTGELFF. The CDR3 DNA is TGTGCCAAGACGGGACCGAACACCGGGGAGCTGTTTTTT.

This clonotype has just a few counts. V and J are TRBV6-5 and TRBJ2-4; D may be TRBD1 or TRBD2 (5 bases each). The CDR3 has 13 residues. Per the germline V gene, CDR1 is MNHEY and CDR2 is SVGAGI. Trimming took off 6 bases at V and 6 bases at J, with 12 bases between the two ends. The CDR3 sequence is CASSPGTSNIQYF. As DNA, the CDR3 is TGTGCCAGCAGCCCCGGGACCTCAAACATTCAGTACTTC.

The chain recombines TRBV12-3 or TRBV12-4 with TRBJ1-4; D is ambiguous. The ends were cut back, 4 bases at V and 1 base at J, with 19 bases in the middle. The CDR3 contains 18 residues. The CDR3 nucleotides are TGTGCCAGCAGTTCTCGGGGAGGACTAATCGTAACTAATGAAAAACTGTTTTTT. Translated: CASSSRGGLIVTNEKLFF.

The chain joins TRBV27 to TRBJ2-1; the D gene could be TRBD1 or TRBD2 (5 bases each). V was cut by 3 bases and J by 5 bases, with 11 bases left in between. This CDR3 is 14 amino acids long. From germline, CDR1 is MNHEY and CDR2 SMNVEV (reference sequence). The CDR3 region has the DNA TGTGCCAGCAGTTTTAATGGGGGTGACAATGAGCAGTTCTTC. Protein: CASSFNGGDNEQFF.

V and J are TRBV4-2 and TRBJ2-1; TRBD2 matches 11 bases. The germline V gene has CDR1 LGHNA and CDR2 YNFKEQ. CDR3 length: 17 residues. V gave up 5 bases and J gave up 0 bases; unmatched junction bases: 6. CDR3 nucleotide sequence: TGTGCCAGCAGCAAGGGGACTAGCGGAACCTCCTACAATGAGCAGTTCTTC. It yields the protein CASSKGTSGTSYNEQFF.

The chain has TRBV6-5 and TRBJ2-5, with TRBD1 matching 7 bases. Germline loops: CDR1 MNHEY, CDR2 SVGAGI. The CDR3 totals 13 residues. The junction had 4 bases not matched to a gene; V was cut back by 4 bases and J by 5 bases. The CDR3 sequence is CASSLGTAETQYF. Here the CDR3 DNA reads TGTGCCAGCAGTTTGGGGACAGCTGAGACCCAGTACTTC.

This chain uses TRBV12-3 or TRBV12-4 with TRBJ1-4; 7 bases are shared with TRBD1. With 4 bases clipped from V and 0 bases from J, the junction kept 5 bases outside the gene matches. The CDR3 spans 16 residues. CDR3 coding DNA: TGTGCCAGCAGTTCCGACAGGGACACAACTAATGAAAAACTGTTTTTT. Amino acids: CASSSDRDTTNEKLFF.